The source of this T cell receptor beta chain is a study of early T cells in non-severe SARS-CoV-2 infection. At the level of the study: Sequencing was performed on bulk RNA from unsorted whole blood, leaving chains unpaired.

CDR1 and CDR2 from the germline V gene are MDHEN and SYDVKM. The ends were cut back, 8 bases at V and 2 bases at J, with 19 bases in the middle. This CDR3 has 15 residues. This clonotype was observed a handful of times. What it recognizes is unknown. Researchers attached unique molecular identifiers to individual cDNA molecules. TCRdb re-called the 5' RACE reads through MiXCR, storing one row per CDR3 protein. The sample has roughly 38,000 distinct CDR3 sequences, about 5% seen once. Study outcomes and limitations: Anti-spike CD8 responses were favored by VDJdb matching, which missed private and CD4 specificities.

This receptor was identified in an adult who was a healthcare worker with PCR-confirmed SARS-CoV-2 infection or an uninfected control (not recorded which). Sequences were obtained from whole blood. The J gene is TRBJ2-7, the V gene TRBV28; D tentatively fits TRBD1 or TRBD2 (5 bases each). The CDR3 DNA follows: TGTGCCAGCGCCACCCCGGGACGGCGGACCTACGAGCAGTACTTC. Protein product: CASATPGRRTYEQYF.